The rows below give T cell receptor beta chains drawn from one sample of a study of blood T cell repertoires in COVID-19. The protocol was immunoSEQ multiplex PCR, while the TCRdb copy is restricted to in-frame clones and leaves out a portion. The data show around 240,000 clones, 91% seen once. Source material: PBMCs or T cells enriched from blood (not recorded which). These receptors came from a human donor in a cohort exposed to, infected with or recovered from COVID-19 (not recorded which). The donor label of this sample is uncertain. CDR3s include the opening cysteine and the closing phenylalanine or tryptophan. The D gene is left open where the match is weak. The size field is filled for only some rows; it gives once, few, many or a size class.

v_call	j_call	d_call	clone_size	cdr3_nt	cdr3_aa
TRBV4-3	TRBJ1-1	NA	NA	TGCGCCAGCAGCAAAAGCGACACTGAAGCTTTCTTT	CASSKSDTEAFF
TRBV30	TRBJ1-1	NA	once	TGTGCCTGGACCCAAGGACAGTCACTCGCGGCTTTCTTT	CAWTQGQSLAAFF
TRBV6-5	TRBJ1-2	TRBD1	NA	TGTGCCAGCAGTTACTCAGGGACAGGGGGCGGTGGCTACACCTTC	CASSYSGTGGGGYTF
TRBV4-3	TRBJ1-5	NA	NA	TGCGCCAGCAGCCAAGATCAGGGTCAGCCCCAGCATTTT	CASSQDQGQPQHF
TRBV30	TRBJ1-4	NA	NA	TGTGCCTGGAACGTGCCGGGAGGATTCGAAAAACTGTTTTTT	CAWNVPGGFEKLFF
TRBV5-6	TRBJ2-3	NA	NA	TGTGCCAGCAGCTTAACCCTGAACTGGGGCCCTAGCACAGATACGCAGTATTTT	CASSLTLNWGPSTDTQYF
TRBV30	TRBJ2-3	NA	NA	TGTGCCCGGGGACACGAGGTGGGCACAGATACGCAGTATTTT	CARGHEVGTDTQYF
TRBV5-1	TRBJ2-7	TRBD2	NA	TGCGCCAGCAGCTTAGGGTTTATAGGACTAGCGGGGCGAAACTACGAGCAGTACTTC	CASSLGFIGLAGRNYEQYF
TRBV18	TRBJ1-5	TRBD1	NA	TGTGCCAGCTCACTCGCGGACAGGGCAAATCAGCCCCAGCATTTT	CASSLADRANQPQHF
TRBV19	TRBJ1-1	NA	NA	TGTGCCAGTAGTATTCTGGGGGGTGTCCCTGAAGCTTTCTTT	CASSILGGVPEAFF
TRBV5-1	TRBJ2-6	NA	NA	TGCGCCAGCAGCTTCGGAGGGAGGGGGGCCAACGTCCTGACTTTC	CASSFGGRGANVLTF
TRBV25-1	TRBJ2-7	NA	NA	TGTGCCAGCAGTGGACAGTCCTACGAGCAGTACTTC	CASSGQSYEQYF
TRBV6-5	TRBJ1-2	TRBD1	NA	TGTGCCAGCAGAGCGGGACAGGGGGCTAACTATGGCTACACCTTC	CASRAGQGANYGYTF
TRBV29-1	TRBJ2-7	NA	NA	TGCAGCGCCGAGGATTCGTCCTACGAGCAGTACTTC	CSAEDSSYEQYF
TRBV5-1	TRBJ1-2	TRBD1	once	TGCGCCAGCAGCTCGGGACAGCGATATGGCTACACCTTC	CASSSGQRYGYTF
TRBV6-1	TRBJ2-7	TRBD2	NA	TGTGCCAGCAGTGCTACTAGCGGGGGCCTATCCTACGAGCAGTACTTC	CASSATSGGLSYEQYF
TRBV21-1	TRBJ2-1	NA	NA	TGTGCCAGCAACCCTGAGACTAGCGGGGGGGCAAGGTATGAGCAGTTCTTC	CASNPETSGGARYEQFF